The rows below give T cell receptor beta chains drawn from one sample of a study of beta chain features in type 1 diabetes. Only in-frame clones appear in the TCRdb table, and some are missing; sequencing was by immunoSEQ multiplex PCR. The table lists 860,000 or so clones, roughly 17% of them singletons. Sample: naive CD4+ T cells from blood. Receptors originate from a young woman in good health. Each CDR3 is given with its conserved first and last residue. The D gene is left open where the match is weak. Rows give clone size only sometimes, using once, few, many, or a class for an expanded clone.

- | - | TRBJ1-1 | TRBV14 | TGTGCCAGCAGCGAACATATGAACATTGAAGCTTTCTTT | CASSEHMNIEAFF
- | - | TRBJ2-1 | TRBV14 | TGTGCCAGCAGCCAGACAGTCAGATTACGCCCCAATGAGCAGTTCTTC | CASSQTVRLRPNEQFF
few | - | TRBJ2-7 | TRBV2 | TGTGCCAGCATCGGGCAGGCCCGCTCCTACGAGCAGTACTTC | CASIGQARSYEQYF
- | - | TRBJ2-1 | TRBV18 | TGTGCCAGCTCCCCGGGAGAGTGGCTTGAGCAGTTCTTC | CASSPGEWLEQFF
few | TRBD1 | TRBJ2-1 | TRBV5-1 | TGCGCCAGCACCGTACAGGGGTTGGGGACGGACAATGAGCAGTTCTTC | CASTVQGLGTDNEQFF
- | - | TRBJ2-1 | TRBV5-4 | TGTGCCAGCAGCCGCGAAAAACAGGGCTCGGGCAATGAGCAGTTCTTC | CASSREKQGSGNEQFF
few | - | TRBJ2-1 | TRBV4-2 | TGTGCCAGCAGCCAAAAACAGGGTCGAATGCTGGCTGAGCAGTTCTTC | CASSQKQGRMLAEQFF
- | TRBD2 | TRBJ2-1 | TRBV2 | TGTGCCAGCAGTGAATGGACTAGTGTCAATGAGCAGTTCTTC | CASSEWTSVNEQFF
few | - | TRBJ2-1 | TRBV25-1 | TGTGCCAGCAGTGAATCAGGTTCCTACAATGAGCAGTTCTTC | CASSESGSYNEQFF
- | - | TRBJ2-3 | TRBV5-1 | TGCGCCAGCAGCTTTACCGGTAGCCCAGATACGCAGTATTTT | CASSFTGSPDTQYF
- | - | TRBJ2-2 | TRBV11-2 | TGTGCCAGCAGCTTAGATTACTGGCGAACCGGGGAGCTGTTTTTT | CASSLDYWRTGELFF
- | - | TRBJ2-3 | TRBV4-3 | TGCGCCAGCAGCCAACCGGACTCATCAGATACGCAGTATTTT | CASSQPDSSDTQYF
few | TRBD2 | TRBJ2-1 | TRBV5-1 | TGCGCCAGCAGCTCCCGACTAGCGCACTACAATGAGCAGTTCTTC | CASSSRLAHYNEQFF
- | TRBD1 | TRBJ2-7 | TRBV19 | TGTGCCAGTAGTCCAAGGGGACAGGGAGAGCAGTACTTC | CASSPRGQGEQYF
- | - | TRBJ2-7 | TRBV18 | TGTGCCAGCTCACTCCGGGATTACGAGCAGTACTTC | CASSLRDYEQYF
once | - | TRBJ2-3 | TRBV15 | TGTGCGTCAGGGCTAGCGAGAGGAAGCACAGATACGCAGTATTTT | CASGLARGSTDTQYF
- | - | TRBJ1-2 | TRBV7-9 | TGTGCCAGCAGCTTAGGGTTGTACTATGGCTACACCTTC | CASSLGLYYGYTF
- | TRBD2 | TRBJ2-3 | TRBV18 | TGTGCCAGCTCACCCCTTGCGGGAGTGATCACAGATACGCAGTATTTT | CASSPLAGVITDTQYF
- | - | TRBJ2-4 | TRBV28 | TGTGCCAGCAGTTTAGGGGGAACAATAACCAAAAACATTCAGTACTTC | CASSLGGTITKNIQYF
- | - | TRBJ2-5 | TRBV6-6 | TGTGCCAGCAGTTACGGCAGGGGAAGAGCGGAGACCCAGTACTTC | CASSYGRGRAETQYF
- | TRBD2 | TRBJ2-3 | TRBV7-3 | TGTGCCAGCAGCTTAAGGGTAGCGGGGGGCACAGATACGCAGTATTTT | CASSLRVAGGTDTQYF
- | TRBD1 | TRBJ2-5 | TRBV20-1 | TGCAGTGCTTCCAGGACAGGGCGCCAGTACTTC | CSASRTGRQYF
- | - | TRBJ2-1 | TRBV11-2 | TGTGCCAGCAGCTTAGCGGGAAGGAGCGACAATGAGCAGTTCTTC | CASSLAGRSDNEQFF
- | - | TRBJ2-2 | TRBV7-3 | TGTGCCAGCAGCCCTCCCACCGGGGAGCTGTTTTTT | CASSPPTGELFF
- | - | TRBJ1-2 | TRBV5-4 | TGTGCCAGCAGCTTGATAGGTTTGGTCTACACCTTC | CASSLIGLVYTF
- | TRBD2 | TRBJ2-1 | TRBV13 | TGTGCCAGCAGCTCATGGACTAGCGGGTTCAATGAGCAGTTCTTC | CASSSWTSGFNEQFF
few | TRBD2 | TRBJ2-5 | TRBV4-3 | TGCGCCAGCAGCCAAGAACTTCGGGAGGGCCAAGAGACCCAGTACTTC | CASSQELREGQETQYF
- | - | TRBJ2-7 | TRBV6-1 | TGTGCCAGCAGTGAAGCGTCCAGGGATGACGAGCAGTACTTC | CASSEASRDDEQYF
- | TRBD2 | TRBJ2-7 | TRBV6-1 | TGTGCCAGCAGCAGTGGGACTAGCTTAGACTACGAGCAGTACTTC | CASSSGTSLDYEQYF
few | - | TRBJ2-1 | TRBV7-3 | TGTGCCAGCAGCTTAAAGGTCGGGATTGAGCAGTTCTTC | CASSLKVGIEQFF
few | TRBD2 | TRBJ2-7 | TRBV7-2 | TGTGCCAGCAGCTTAGCCGGACTAGCGGGGCCCTACGAGCAGTACTTC | CASSLAGLAGPYEQYF
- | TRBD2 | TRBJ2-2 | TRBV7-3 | TGTGCCAGCAGCTCCGGACTAGCGGGAGGGGAGCTGTTTTTT | CASSSGLAGGELFF
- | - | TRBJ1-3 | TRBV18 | TGTGCCAGCTCACCACCTCTTACCTTCTCTGGAAACACCATATATTTT | CASSPPLTFSGNTIYF
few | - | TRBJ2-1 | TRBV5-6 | TGTGCCAGCAGCTTGGCCCGGGGCGGAGGGTCCTACAATGAGCAGTTCTTC | CASSLARGGGSYNEQFF
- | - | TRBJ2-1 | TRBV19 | TGTGCCAGTAGTATTATCCCGGGGCTGGGCAAGAATGAGCAGTTCTTC | CASSIIPGLGKNEQFF
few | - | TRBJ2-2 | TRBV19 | TGTGCCAGTACTTACCAGGGCACCGGGGAGCTGTTTTTT | CASTYQGTGELFF
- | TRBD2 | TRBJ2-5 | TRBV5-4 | TGTGCCAGCAGACGAACTAGCGGGAGGGAAGAGACCCAGTACTTC | CASRRTSGREETQYF
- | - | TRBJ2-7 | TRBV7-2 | TGTGCCAGCAGCCCGCGGACGTACGAGCAGTACTTC | CASSPRTYEQYF
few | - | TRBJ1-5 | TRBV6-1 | TGTGCCAGCAGTGAGTCCGAGAATCAGCCCCAGCATTTT | CASSESENQPQHF
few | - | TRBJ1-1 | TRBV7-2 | TGTGCCAGCAGCTTAGTTCGGGTGAACACTGAAGCTTTCTTT | CASSLVRVNTEAFF
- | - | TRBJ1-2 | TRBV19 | TGTGCCAGTAGTACCATCGGGGGGTTAAGGCACTATGGCTACACCTTC | CASSTIGGLRHYGYTF
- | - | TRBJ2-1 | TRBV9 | TGTGCCAGCAGCCCCTCCCCAGGGTACAATGAGCAGTTCTTC | CASSPSPGYNEQFF
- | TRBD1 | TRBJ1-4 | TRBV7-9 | TGTGCCAGCAGCGACCGGGACAGGGGGGAAAAACTGTTTTTT | CASSDRDRGEKLFF
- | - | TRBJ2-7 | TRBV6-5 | TGTGCCAGCAGTCAGGGTATTGAGCAGTACTTC | CASSQGIEQYF
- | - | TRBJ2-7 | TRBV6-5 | TGTGCCAGCAGTGAAGCTCGCCGGGACGAGCAGTACTTC | CASSEARRDEQYF
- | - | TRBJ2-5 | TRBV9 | TGTGCCAGCAGCGTAGGTCTGCTAGTCCAAGAGACCCAGTACTTC | CASSVGLLVQETQYF
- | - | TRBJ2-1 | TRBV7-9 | TGTGCCAGCGACTTGCAGGATTATGAGCAGTTCTTC | CASDLQDYEQFF
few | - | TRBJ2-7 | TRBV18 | TGTGCCAGCTCACCAATACAGGGCGGTTACGAGCAGTACTTC | CASSPIQGGYEQYF
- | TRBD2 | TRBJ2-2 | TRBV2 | TGTGCCAGCAGCAGGACTAGCGGGAGCGGCACCGGGGAGCTGTTTTTT | CASSRTSGSGTGELFF
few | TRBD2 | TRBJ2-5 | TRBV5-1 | TGCGCCAGCAGCTCGCGCGCGGGAGTGGGAGAGACCCAGTACTTC | CASSSRAGVGETQYF
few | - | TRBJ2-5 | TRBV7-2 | TGTGCCAGCACCCAGGAATTAGCGACCCAAGAGACCCAGTACTTC | CASTQELATQETQYF
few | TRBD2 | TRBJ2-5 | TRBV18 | TGTGCCAGCTCACCTTCCCGAGCGGGGGCAGGCCAAGAGACCCAGTACTTC | CASSPSRAGAGQETQYF
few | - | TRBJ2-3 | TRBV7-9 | TGCGCCAGCAGCCCCAGGACGGGCACAGATACGCAGTATTTT | CASSPRTGTDTQYF
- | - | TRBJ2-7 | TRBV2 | TGTGCCAGCAGTGGGGTACCCTACGAGCAGTACTTC | CASSGVPYEQYF